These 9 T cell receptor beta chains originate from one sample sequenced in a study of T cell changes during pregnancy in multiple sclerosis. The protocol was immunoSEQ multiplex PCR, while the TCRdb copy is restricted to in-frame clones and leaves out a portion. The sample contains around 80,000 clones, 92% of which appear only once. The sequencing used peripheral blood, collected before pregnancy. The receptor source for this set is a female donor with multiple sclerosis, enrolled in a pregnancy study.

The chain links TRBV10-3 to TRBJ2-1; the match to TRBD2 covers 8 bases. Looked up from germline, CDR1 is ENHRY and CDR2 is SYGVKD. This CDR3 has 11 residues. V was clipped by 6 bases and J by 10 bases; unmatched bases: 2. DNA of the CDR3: TGTGCCATCAGCTTAGCGGGAGAGCAGTTCTTC. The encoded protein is CAISLAGEQFF.

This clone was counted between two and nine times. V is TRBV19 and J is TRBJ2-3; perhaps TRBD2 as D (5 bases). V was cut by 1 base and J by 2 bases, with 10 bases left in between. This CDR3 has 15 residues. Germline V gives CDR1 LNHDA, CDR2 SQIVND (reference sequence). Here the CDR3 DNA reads TGTGCCAGTAGTATAGGAGGGCCTTCCACAGATACGCAGTATTTT. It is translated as CASSIGGPSTDTQYF. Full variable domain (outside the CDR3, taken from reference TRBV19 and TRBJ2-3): DGGITQSPKYLFRKEGQNVTLSCEQNLNHDAMYWYRQDPGQGLRLIYYSQIVNDFQKGDIAEGYSVSREKKESFPLTVTSAQKNPTAFYLCASSIGGPSTDTQYFGPGTRLTVL.

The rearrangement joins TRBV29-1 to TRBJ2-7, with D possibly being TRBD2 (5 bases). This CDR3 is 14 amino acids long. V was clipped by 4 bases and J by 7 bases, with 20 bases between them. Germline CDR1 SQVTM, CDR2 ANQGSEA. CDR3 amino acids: CSVATYRATGEQYF. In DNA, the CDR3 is TGCAGCGTTGCCACGTACCGAGCGACGGGGGAGCAGTACTTC.

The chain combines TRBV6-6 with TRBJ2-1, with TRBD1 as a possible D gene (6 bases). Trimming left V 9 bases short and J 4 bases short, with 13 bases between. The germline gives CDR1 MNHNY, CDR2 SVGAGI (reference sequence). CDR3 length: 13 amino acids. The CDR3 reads CASGQKTYNEQFF. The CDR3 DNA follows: TGTGCCAGTGGACAGAAAACGTACAATGAGCAGTTCTTC.

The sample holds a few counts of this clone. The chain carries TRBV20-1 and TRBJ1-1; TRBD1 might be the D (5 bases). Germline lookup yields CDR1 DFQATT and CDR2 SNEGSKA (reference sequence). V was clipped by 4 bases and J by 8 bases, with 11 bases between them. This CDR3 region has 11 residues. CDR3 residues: CSAKQEREAFF. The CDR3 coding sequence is TGCAGTGCTAAACAGGAAAGAGAAGCTTTCTTT.

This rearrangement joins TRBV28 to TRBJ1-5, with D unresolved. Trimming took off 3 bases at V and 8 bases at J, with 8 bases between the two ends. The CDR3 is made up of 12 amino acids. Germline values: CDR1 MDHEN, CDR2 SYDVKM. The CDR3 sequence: CASSLRWEPQHF. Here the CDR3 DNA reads TGTGCCAGCAGTTTGCGGTGGGAGCCCCAGCATTTT.

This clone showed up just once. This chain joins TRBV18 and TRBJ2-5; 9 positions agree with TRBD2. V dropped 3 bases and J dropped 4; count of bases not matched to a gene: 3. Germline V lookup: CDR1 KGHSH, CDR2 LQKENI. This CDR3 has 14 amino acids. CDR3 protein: CASSPPAGGETQYF. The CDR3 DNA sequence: TGTGCCAGCTCACCTCCAGCGGGGGGAGAGACCCAGTACTTC.

CDR3 nucleotides: TGTGCCAGCTCGTCCGGGACAGCTGGAAACACCATATATTTT. Protein sequence: CASSSGTAGNTIYF. This chain joins TRBV18 and TRBJ1-3, with 7 bases matching TRBD1. V dropped 6 bases and J dropped 2; count of bases not matched to a gene: 4. Germline-derived CDR1 and CDR2 are KGHSH and LQKENI. This CDR3 has 14 amino acids.

CDR3 residues: CASSGWTSGPSTDTQYF. In nucleotides, the CDR3 is TGTGCCAGCAGCGGCTGGACTAGCGGGCCTAGCACAGATACGCAGTATTTT. The genes are TRBV7-2 and TRBJ2-3, with 11 bases lining up with TRBD2. With V trimmed by 5 bases and J by 0 bases, 7 bases remained unmatched. The germline CDR1 and CDR2 sequences are SGHTA and FQGNSA. CDR3 size: 17 residues.